The source of this T cell receptor beta chain is a study of shared clonotypes between healthy human individuals. Here immunoSEQ multiplex PCR was the method, and the copy in TCRdb shows in-frame clones only, minus some. The profile shows roughly 2,300,000 clones, 85% to 95% of them singletons. The CDR3 consists of 17 residues. CDR1 and CDR2 from the germline V gene are SGHRS and YFSETQ. The V end lost 4 bases, the J end lost 2 bases, and 16 bases lay between the germline ends. This sequence joins TRBV5-1 and TRBJ2-6, with D perhaps matching TRBD1 (6 bases). This TCR derives from a young man in good health. Some clones in this sample may be carry-over from other donors' samples. Sample: naive CD4+ T cells from PBMCs. Subset defined: CD45RA+ positively selected. This chain's CDR3 is CASSVGQISPGANVLTF. CDR3 in DNA: TGCGCCAGCAGCGTCGGACAGATCTCCCCTGGGGCCAACGTCCTGACTTTC. Full variable domain (outside the CDR3, taken from reference TRBV5-1 and TRBJ2-6): KAGVTQTPRYLIKTRGQQVTLSCSPISGHRSVSWYQQTPGQGLQFLFEYFSETQRNKGNFPGRFSGRQFSNSRSEMNVSTLELGDSALYLCASSVGQISPGANVLTFGAGSRLTVL.